One and the same sample provided the 18 T cell receptor beta chains below, sequenced in a study of spatial heterogeneity in lung cancer. Study-wide points: Tumor mutation count correlated with how many alpha and beta TCRs expanded intratumorally.

Time point defined: sample taken at primary tumor resection. Their antigen targets remain unknown. TCRdb reanalysed the 5' RACE reads using MiXCR and keeps one entry per CDR3 protein. The top ten clones hold about 18% of a sample with 11,000 to 15,000 distinct CDR3 sequences, approximately 4.5% of them seen once. Sequenced material: lung tumor tissue, taken at surgery. The receptors originated from a female donor with early-stage non-small cell lung cancer.

The rearrangement joins TRBV2 to TRBJ2-3; TRBD2 is a possible D gene (6 bases). Trimming removed 3 bases from V and 0 bases from J, with 7 bases in between. CDR3 length: 14 residues. Germline V lookup: CDR1 SNHLY, CDR2 FYNNEI. CDR3 nucleotide sequence: TGTGCCAGCAGTGAGGGACTGAGCACAGATACGCAGTATTTT. Its protein product is CASSEGLSTDTQYF.

There are a few counts of this clonotype. The rearrangement joins TRBV10-1 to TRBJ2-1, with 10 bases aligning to TRBD2. The CDR3 is made up of 15 amino acids. V lost 6 bases to trimming and J lost 4 bases; unmatched junction nucleotides: 6. The germline gives CDR1 WNHNN, CDR2 SYGVQD (reference sequence). CDR3 nucleotides: TGCGCCAGCAGGAGTAGCGGGGGGACGTACAATGAGCAGTTCTTC. Translated: CASRSSGGTYNEQFF.

This clonotype showed up many times. This sequence joins TRBV6-5 and TRBJ1-3, with 7 nucleotides matching TRBD1. The CDR3 has 16 amino acids. Looked up from germline, CDR1 is MNHEY and CDR2 is SVGAGI. J gave up 0 bases and V 7 bases, and 9 bases lay outside the gene matches. CDR3 loop: CASTRQGLGSGNTIYF. For the CDR3, the DNA is TGTGCCAGCACCCGACAGGGACTCGGCTCTGGAAACACCATATATTTT.

This clonotype appeared many times. This rearrangement joins TRBV20-1 to TRBJ2-1, with D maybe TRBD2 (7 bases). This CDR3 has 16 amino acids. Germline V lookup: CDR1 DFQATT, CDR2 SNEGSKA (reference sequence). Trimming took 5 bases from V and 7 from J, leaving 24 bases between them. The chain's CDR3 is CSAQTSAVRGANEQFF. The CDR3 DNA follows: TGCAGTGCTCAGACATCCGCCGTTCGGGGGGCGAATGAGCAGTTCTTC.

J is TRBJ1-1 and V is TRBV5-4; D remains unclear. The CDR3 contains 14 residues. The germline gives CDR1 SGHNT, CDR2 YYREEE (reference sequence). V lost 0 bases to trimming and J lost 1 base, with 7 bases between them. The CDR3 DNA is TGTGCCAGCAGCTTGGGACTACAGAACACTGAAGCTTTCTTT. It is translated as CASSLGLQNTEAFF. Looking up the rest from reference TRBV5-4 and TRBJ1-1 gives the full variable domain: ETGVTQSPTHLIKTRGQQVTLRCSSQSGHNTVSWYQQALGQGPQFIFQYYREEENGRGNFPPRFSGLQFPNYSSELNVNALELDDSALYLCASSLGLQNTEAFFGQGTRLTVV.

This clonotype is medium-sized by share. The chain couples TRBV20-1 to TRBJ1-2; TRBD1 matches 7 bases. The CDR3 length is 14 residues. Germline CDR1 reads DFQATT; CDR2 reads SNEGSKA (reference sequence). V was pared by 5 bases and J by 4 bases, with 10 bases of the junction left unmatched. The CDR3, as DNA: TGCAGTGCTTTTAATCCAGGGGGAGGCTATGGCTACACCTTC. Translated, it gives CSAFNPGGGYGYTF.

Many counts were recorded for this clonotype. CDR3 in DNA: TGTGCCAGCAGTTTAGGACAGGTTGGGGACATTCAGTACTTC. Amino acids: CASSLGQVGDIQYF. The rearrangement joins TRBV28 to TRBJ2-4, with 7 nucleotides matching TRBD1. The CDR3 has 14 residues. Germline trimming cut 2 bases from V and 8 bases from J; bases unmatched to any gene: 6. Looked up from germline, CDR1 is MDHEN and CDR2 is SYDVKM.

This sequence joins TRBV20-1 and TRBJ2-5, with 14 bases fitting TRBD2. Germline V gene sequence: CDR1 DFQATT, CDR2 SNEGSKA (reference sequence). Trimming cost V 1 base and J 4 bases; bases outside gene matches: 14. CDR3 size: 19 residues. In nucleotides, the CDR3 is TGCAGTGCTAGAGCCCCTCTGACTAGCGGGGGGGCCATGGGAGAGACCCAGTACTTC. Translated: CSARAPLTSGGAMGETQYF.

This clonotype was detected ten times or more. The V call is TRBV5-1, the J call TRBJ2-3; 8 nucleotides agree with TRBD2. CDR3 size: 16 residues. In germline, CDR1 is SGHRS, CDR2 YFSETQ. V lost 3 bases to trimming and J lost 3 bases; unmatched junction nucleotides: 9. This chain's CDR3 is CASSSLPGGETDTQYF. In nucleotides, the CDR3 is TGCGCCAGCAGCTCCCTTCCCGGGGGGGAGACAGATACGCAGTATTTT.

This clonotype is large. The chain recombines TRBV7-9 with TRBJ2-6, with a possible D match to TRBD2 (6 bases). The CDR3 spans 16 residues. V gave up 0 bases and J gave up 0 bases, with 6 bases separating them. Germline assignment: CDR1 SEHNR and CDR2 FQNEAQ (reference sequence). CDR3 in DNA: TGTGCCAGCAGCTTAGCGGGAGGCTCTGGGGCCAACGTCCTGACTTTC. This codes for CASSLAGGSGANVLTF.

This CDR3 is CASSRRGDREISKHGYTF. The CDR3 DNA is TGTGCCAGCTCGAGGCGGGGGGACAGGGAAATCTCTAAGCATGGCTACACCTTC. The chain recombines TRBV12-3 or TRBV12-4 with TRBJ1-2; 9 bases line up with TRBD1. The CDR3 runs to 18 residues. V was clipped by 8 bases and J by 6 bases; unmatched bases: 22.

Many counts were recorded for this clonotype. The chain carries TRBV15 and TRBJ1-1, with TRBD1 matching 12 bases. This CDR3 spans 16 amino acids. CDR1 is LNHNV, CDR2 YYDKDF, per germline (reference sequence). The V gene end was trimmed by 5 bases and the J gene end by 3 bases; junction bases not matched to a gene: 7. This CDR3 is CATSGRDRGRDTEAFF. For the CDR3, the DNA is TGTGCCACCAGCGGCCGGGACAGGGGGCGAGACACTGAAGCTTTCTTT.

This clonotype was observed at least ten times. The genes are TRBV7-2 and TRBJ2-1, with 9 bases lining up with TRBD2. V dropped 2 bases and J dropped 9; count of bases not matched to a gene: 5. This CDR3 region has 14 residues. Germline lookup yields CDR1 SGHTA and CDR2 FQGNSA. The CDR3 DNA follows: TGTGCCAGCAGCTTATCTAGCGGGGTCGGTGAGCAGTTCTTC. Residues: CASSLSSGVGEQFF.

There are many counts of this clonotype. The chain has TRBV20-1 and TRBJ2-2, with 10 bases matching TRBD2. The V gene's germline CDR1 is DFQATT and CDR2 SNEGSKA (reference sequence). Trimming cost V 3 bases and J 0 bases; bases outside gene matches: 7. The CDR3 runs to 17 residues. CDR3: CSARAASGGANTGELFF. CDR3 DNA sequence: TGCAGTGCTAGGGCGGCTAGCGGGGGAGCGAACACCGGGGAGCTGTTTTTT.

The rearrangement uses TRBV7-3 and TRBJ2-2; TRBD2 matches 13 bases. CDR1 is SGHTA and CDR2 is FQGTGA in the germline V gene. V gave up 2 bases and J gave up 1 base; unmatched junction bases: 10. The CDR3 length is 20 residues. CDR3 in DNA: TGTGCCAGCAGCTTAGCGCTCGGACTAGCGGGGGCCAGGAACACCGGGGAGCTGTTTTTT. Its translation: CASSLALGLAGARNTGELFF.

This clonotype was observed a handful of times. The chain joins TRBV9 to TRBJ2-5; 11 bases align to TRBD2. The germline gives CDR1 SGDLS, CDR2 YYNGEE. There are 15 residues in the CDR3. Unmatched junction bases numbered 6, after V lost 4 bases and J lost 4 bases. This chain's CDR3 is CASSPLAGGRETQYF. Written as DNA, the CDR3 is TGTGCCAGCAGCCCCTTAGCGGGGGGGAGAGAGACCCAGTACTTC.

This clonotype appeared many times. V is TRBV2 and J is TRBJ1-4, with D unresolved. Trimming left V 7 bases short and J 8 bases short, with 17 bases between. This CDR3 contains 14 residues. CDR1 and CDR2 (germline): SNHLY, FYNNEI. The CDR3 region has the DNA TGTGCCAGCAATTACAACGCCGGAGGGGAAAAACTGTTTTTT. Amino acids: CASNYNAGGEKLFF.

This clonotype was detected many times. V usage is TRBV7-2 and J usage is TRBJ2-7; 9 bases agree with TRBD1. Trimming cost V 5 bases and J 9 bases; bases outside gene matches: 11. Germline loops: CDR1 SGHTA, CDR2 FQGNSA. The CDR3 totals 14 residues. The CDR3 coding sequence is TGTGCCAGCAGCCCGACGGGACAGGGTTTAGGGCAGTACTTC. Encoded protein: CASSPTGQGLGQYF.